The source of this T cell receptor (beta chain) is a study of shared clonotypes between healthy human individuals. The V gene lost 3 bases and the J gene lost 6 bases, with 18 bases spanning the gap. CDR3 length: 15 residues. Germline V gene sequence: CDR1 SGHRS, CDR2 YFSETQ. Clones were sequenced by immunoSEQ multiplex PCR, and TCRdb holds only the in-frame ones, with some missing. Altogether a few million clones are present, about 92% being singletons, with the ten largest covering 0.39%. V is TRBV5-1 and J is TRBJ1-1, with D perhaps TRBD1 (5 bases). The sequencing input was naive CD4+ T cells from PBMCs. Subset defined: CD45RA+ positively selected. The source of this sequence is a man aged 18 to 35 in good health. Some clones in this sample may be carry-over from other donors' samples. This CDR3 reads CASSSITGSGSEAFF. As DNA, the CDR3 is TGCGCCAGCAGCTCTATTACAGGCTCGGGCTCTGAAGCTTTCTTT.